Listed below are T cell receptor beta chains from one sample, sequenced in a study of blood T cells in healthy people across ages. TCRdb reprocessed the 5' RACE reads with MiXCR, giving one entry per CDR3 protein. The sample contains 850,000 to 1,300,000 distinct CDR3 sequences, 35% to 55% of which appear only once. Sample: blood. The receptors were sampled from a woman aged 60 to 75 in good health. Both conserved end residues are part of each CDR3. The D gene is left open where the match is weak. For some rows the clone size is stated as once, few or many, or as a class when expanded; others skip it.

j_call clone_size d_call v_call cdr3_aa cdr3_nt
TRBJ2-5 NA TRBD1 TRBV12-3/TRBV12-4 CASGTGDNEQYF TGTGCCAGCGGGACAGGGGACAATGAGCAGTACTTC
TRBJ2-7 NA TRBD2 TRBV20-1 CSARDTSGAYNEQYF TGCAGTGCTAGAGATACTAGCGGGGCCTACAATGAGCAGTACTTC
TRBJ2-1 NA TRBD2 TRBV9 CASSTGTSGNNEQFF TGTGCCAGCAGCACCGGGACTAGCGGGAACAATGAGCAGTTCTTC
TRBJ2-3 few NA TRBV20-1 CSAREDTQYF TGCAGTGCTAGAGAGGATACGCAGTATTTT
TRBJ2-7 NA NA TRBV20-1 CSARVTGSPYEQYF TGCAGTGCTAGAGTGACGGGGTCCCCCTACGAGCAGTACTTC
TRBJ2-1 few NA TRBV7-2 CASSPRWGNEQFF TGTGCCTCCAGTCCCAGGTGGGGCAATGAGCAGTTCTTC
TRBJ2-7 NA NA TRBV20-1 CSARGFSYNEQYF TGCAGTGCTAGAGGTTTCTCCTACAATGAGCAGTACTTC
TRBJ2-7 NA TRBD2 TRBV20-1 CSARDYAGDTEQYF TGCAGTGCTAGAGATTACGCGGGAGACACCGAGCAGTACTTC
TRBJ2-5 NA NA TRBV4-1 CASSQDRGTQETQYF TGCGCCAGCAGCCAAGATCGGGGGACGCAAGAGACCCAGTACTTC
TRBJ2-7 NA NA TRBV20-1 CSARYRDTYEQYF TGCAGTGCTAGATACAGGGATACCTACGAGCAGTACTTC
TRBJ2-3 NA TRBD1 TRBV7-8 CASSFLAGGLTDTQYF TGTGCCAGCAGCTTCCTGGCAGGGGGCTTAACAGATACGCAGTATTTT
TRBJ2-4 NA TRBD2 TRBV20-1 CSARTSGSDVQYF TGCAGTGCTAGGACTAGCGGGAGTGACGTTCAGTACTTC
TRBJ1-1 NA NA TRBV10-3 CAISEPGRNTEAFF TGTGCCATCAGTGAGCCTGGACGGAACACTGAAGCTTTCTTT
TRBJ2-7 NA NA TRBV20-1 CSASRGESSAEQYF TGCAGTGCTAGCCGTGGGGAAAGTAGCGCCGAGCAGTACTTC
TRBJ2-7 few NA TRBV2 CASSRGTDEQYF TGTGCCAGCAGCCGCGGGACAGACGAGCAGTACTTC
TRBJ2-3 NA TRBD2 TRBV20-1 CSARRLAATDTQYF TGCAGTGCTAGACGACTAGCGGCCACAGATACGCAGTATTTT
TRBJ2-7 NA NA TRBV27 CASSRGPRVYEQYF TGTGCCAGCAGTCGGGGCCCCAGGGTCTACGAGCAGTACTTC
TRBJ2-3 NA NA TRBV5-1 CASSLGSAGSTDTQYF TGCGCCAGCAGCTTGGGGTCGGCAGGGAGCACAGATACGCAGTATTTT
TRBJ2-5 NA NA TRBV24-1 CATSDTEQGKIRNEQYF TGTGCCACCAGTGACACCGAACAGGGAAAGATTAGAAATGAGCAGTACTTC
TRBJ2-4 few TRBD2 TRBV27 CASSTHLAGGSKNIQYF TGTGCCAGCAGTACTCACCTAGCGGGGGGCTCCAAAAACATTCAGTACTTC
TRBJ2-5 NA TRBD2 TRBV12-3/TRBV12-4 CASSFTSGGGKETQYF TGTGCCAGCAGTTTTACTAGCGGGGGGGGAAAAGAGACCCAGTACTTC
TRBJ2-3 few TRBD1 TRBV7-3 CASSPIGDRLASSTDTQYF TGTGCCAGCAGCCCAATCGGGGACAGGTTGGCCTCTAGCACAGATACGCAGTATTTT
TRBJ2-1 NA TRBD2 TRBV20-1 CSAPLAGRLDNEQFF TGCAGTGCTCCCCTAGCGGGACGGTTGGACAATGAGCAGTTCTTC
TRBJ2-3 once NA TRBV7-2 CASSPIGGGVPDTQYF TGTGCCAGCAGCCCGATAGGGGGAGGGGTCCCAGATACGCAGTATTTT
TRBJ2-2 NA NA TRBV12-3/TRBV12-4 CASSLKGGGTEELFF TGTGCCAGCAGTTTAAAGGGCGGTGGCACCGAGGAGCTGTTTTTT
TRBJ2-5 NA NA TRBV27 CASSPLWLDPTQYF TGTGCCAGCAGTCCTCTGTGGCTGGACCCCACCCAGTACTTC
TRBJ2-7 few NA TRBV20-1 CSARELFREQYF TGCAGTGCTAGGGAGCTATTTCGGGAGCAGTACTTC
TRBJ2-1 NA TRBD2 TRBV6-2/TRBV6-3 CASRGLAGVRNEQFF TGTGCCAGCAGGGGACTAGCGGGAGTCCGGAATGAGCAGTTCTTC
TRBJ1-1 NA TRBD1 TRBV29-1 CSVPDRVWGNTEAFF TGCAGCGTTCCTGACAGGGTCTGGGGGAACACTGAAGCTTTCTTT
TRBJ1-1 NA NA TRBV3-1 CASSQEGPRNTEAFF TGTGCCAGCAGCCAAGAGGGACCTAGGAACACTGAAGCTTTCTTT
TRBJ2-1 NA TRBD1 TRBV9 CASSEQGTEQFF TGTGCCAGCAGCGAACAGGGGACTGAGCAGTTCTTC
TRBJ2-3 NA TRBD2 TRBV5-1 CASSPLGRVITDTQYF TGCGCCAGCAGCCCCCTTGGGAGGGTCATTACAGATACGCAGTATTTT
TRBJ2-7 NA TRBD2 TRBV10-3 CAISESGSHLNEQYF TGTGCCATCAGTGAGAGCGGGAGTCACTTAAATGAGCAGTACTTC
TRBJ2-1 NA NA TRBV29-1 CSVERRLADYNEQFF TGCAGCGTTGAAAGGCGTCTAGCAGATTACAATGAGCAGTTCTTC
TRBJ2-7 NA NA TRBV7-2 CASRQLQGNEQYF TGTGCCAGCAGACAATTACAGGGTAATGAGCAGTACTTC
TRBJ1-5 NA TRBD1 TRBV6-2/TRBV6-3 CASAYYRGLSNQPQHF TGTGCCAGCGCTTACTACAGGGGGCTAAGCAATCAGCCCCAGCATTTT
TRBJ2-7 NA NA TRBV9 CASSVKPASSYEQYF TGTGCCAGCAGCGTTAAACCCGCAAGCTCCTACGAGCAGTACTTC
TRBJ2-1 NA NA TRBV27 CASSFSREGEQFF TGTGCCAGCAGTTTCTCTCGGGAAGGTGAGCAGTTCTTC
TRBJ2-7 few NA TRBV6-5 CASSYRGAKENAQYF TGTGCCAGCAGTTACCGGGGGGCGAAGGAGAATGCGCAGTACTTC
TRBJ2-1 NA TRBD2 TRBV20-1 CSARVSGKNEQFF TGCAGTGCTAGAGTAAGCGGGAAGAATGAGCAGTTCTTC
TRBJ1-4 NA NA TRBV12-3/TRBV12-4 CASSFGAGKVRREKLFF TGTGCCAGCAGTTTCGGGGCAGGGAAGGTGAGGAGAGAAAAACTGTTTTTT
TRBJ2-1 NA NA TRBV24-1 CATSRSSSYNEQFF TGTGCCACCAGTCGCTCGAGCTCCTACAATGAGCAGTTCTTC
TRBJ2-3 once NA TRBV19 CSSSKFDTDTQYF TGTTCCAGTAGTAAGTTCGACACAGATACGCAGTATTTT
TRBJ2-5 NA TRBD2 TRBV4-2 CASTWTSGSQETQYF TGTGCCAGCACTTGGACTAGCGGGAGTCAAGAGACCCAGTACTTC